This passage covers 2 T cell receptor beta chains from one sample sequenced in a study of T-cell reconstitution after alpha-beta-depleted transplantation in children. Unique molecular identifiers featured in how the TCRbeta library was prepared. TCRdb analysed the PCR reads with MiXCR anew, one entry per CDR3 protein. This table has about 47,000 distinct CDR3 sequences, roughly half appearing once. The input for sequencing was peripheral blood, taken before TCRalphabeta/CD19-depleted stem cell transplant. All receptors come from a boy younger than two with SCID, due to receive a stem cell transplant.

The chain uses TRBV6-2 or TRBV6-3 and TRBJ2-7; 10 nucleotides match TRBD2. The CDR3 has 15 residues. Germline loops: CDR1 MNHEY, CDR2 SVGEGT. The V gene end was trimmed by 6 bases and the J gene end by 2 bases; junction bases not matched to a gene: 7. This chain's CDR3 is CASSSWTSGTYEQYF. As DNA, the CDR3 is TGTGCCAGCAGCTCCTGGACTAGCGGAACCTACGAGCAGTACTTC.

Only one count was recorded for this clonotype. This chain links TRBV15 with TRBJ2-5; a possible D gene is TRBD2 (6 bases). The length of the CDR3 is 16 residues. The V gene lost 0 bases and the J gene lost 2 bases, with 13 bases spanning the gap. Per germline, CDR1 LNHNV and CDR2 YYDKDF (reference sequence). The CDR3 region has the DNA TGTGCCACCAGCAGAGATCGTCGGGGACTTCAAGAGACCCAGTACTTC. Protein: CATSRDRRGLQETQYF.